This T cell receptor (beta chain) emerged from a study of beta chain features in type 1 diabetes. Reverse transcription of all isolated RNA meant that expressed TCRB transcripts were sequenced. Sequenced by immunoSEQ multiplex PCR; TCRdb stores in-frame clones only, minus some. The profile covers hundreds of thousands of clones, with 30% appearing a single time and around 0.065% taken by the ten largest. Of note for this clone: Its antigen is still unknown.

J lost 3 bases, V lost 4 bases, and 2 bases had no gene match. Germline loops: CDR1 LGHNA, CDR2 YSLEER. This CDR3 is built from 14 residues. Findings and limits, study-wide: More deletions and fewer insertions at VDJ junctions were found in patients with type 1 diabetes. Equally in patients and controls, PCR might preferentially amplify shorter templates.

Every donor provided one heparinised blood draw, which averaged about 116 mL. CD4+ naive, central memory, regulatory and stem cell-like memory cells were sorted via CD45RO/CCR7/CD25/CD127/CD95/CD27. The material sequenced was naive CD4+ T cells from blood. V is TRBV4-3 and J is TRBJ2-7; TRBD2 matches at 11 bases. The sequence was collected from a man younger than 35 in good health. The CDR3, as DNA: TGCGCCAGCAGCCGGGGGACTAGCGGCTACGAGCAGTACTTC. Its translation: CASSRGTSGYEQYF.